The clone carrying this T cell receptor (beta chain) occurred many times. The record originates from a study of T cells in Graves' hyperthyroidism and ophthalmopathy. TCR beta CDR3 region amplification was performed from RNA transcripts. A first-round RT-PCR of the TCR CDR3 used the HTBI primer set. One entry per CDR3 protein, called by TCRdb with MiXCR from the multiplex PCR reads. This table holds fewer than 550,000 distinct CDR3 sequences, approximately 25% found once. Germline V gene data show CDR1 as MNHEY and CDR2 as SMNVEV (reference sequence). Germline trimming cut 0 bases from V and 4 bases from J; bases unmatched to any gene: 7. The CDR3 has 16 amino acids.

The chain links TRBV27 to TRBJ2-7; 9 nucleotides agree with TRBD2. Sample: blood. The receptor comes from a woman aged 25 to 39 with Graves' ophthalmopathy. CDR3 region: CASSLSSAGGPYEQYF. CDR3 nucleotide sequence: TGTGCCAGCAGTTTATCGTCGGCGGGGGGGCCTTACGAGCAGTACTTC.